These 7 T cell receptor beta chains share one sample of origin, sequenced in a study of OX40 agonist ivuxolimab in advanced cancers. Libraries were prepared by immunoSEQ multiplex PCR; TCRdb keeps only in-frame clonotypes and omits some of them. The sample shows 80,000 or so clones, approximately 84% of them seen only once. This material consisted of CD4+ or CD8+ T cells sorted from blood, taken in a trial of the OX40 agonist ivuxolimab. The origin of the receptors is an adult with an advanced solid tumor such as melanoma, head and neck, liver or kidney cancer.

The CDR3 DNA reads TGTGCCCGGGACCGGCGGGGAGGGACTGAAGCTTTCTTT. Its translation is CARDRRGGTEAFF. V usage is TRBV30 and J usage is TRBJ1-1, with D possibly being TRBD1 (5 bases). Germline V lookup: CDR1 GTSNPN, CDR2 SVGIG (reference sequence). V shed 8 bases and J shed 5 bases, with 18 bases lying between them. This CDR3 is 13 amino acids long.

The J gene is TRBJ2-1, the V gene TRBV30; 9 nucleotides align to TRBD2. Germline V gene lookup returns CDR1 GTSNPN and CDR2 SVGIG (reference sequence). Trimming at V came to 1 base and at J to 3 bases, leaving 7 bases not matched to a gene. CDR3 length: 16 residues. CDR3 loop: CAWSALLAGVYNEQFF. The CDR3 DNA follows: TGTGCCTGGAGTGCCTTGTTAGCGGGGGTCTACAATGAGCAGTTCTTC.

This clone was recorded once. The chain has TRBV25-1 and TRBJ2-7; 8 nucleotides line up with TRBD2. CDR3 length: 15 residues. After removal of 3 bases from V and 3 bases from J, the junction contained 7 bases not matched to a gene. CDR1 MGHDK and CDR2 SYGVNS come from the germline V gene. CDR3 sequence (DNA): TGTGCCAGCAGTGACCTTAGCGGGAAAAACTACGAGCAGTACTTC. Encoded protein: CASSDLSGKNYEQYF.

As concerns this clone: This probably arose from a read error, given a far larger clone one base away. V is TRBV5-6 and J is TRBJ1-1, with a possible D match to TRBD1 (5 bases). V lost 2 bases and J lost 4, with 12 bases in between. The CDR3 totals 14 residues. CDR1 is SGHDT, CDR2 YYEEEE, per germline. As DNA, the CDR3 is TGTGCCAGCAGCTTCCAGGGAGAGGGCACTGAAGCTTTCTTT. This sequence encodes CASSFQGEGTEAFF.

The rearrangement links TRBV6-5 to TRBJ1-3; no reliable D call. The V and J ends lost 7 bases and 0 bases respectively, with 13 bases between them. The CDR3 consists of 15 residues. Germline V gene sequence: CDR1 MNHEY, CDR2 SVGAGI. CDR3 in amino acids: CASTRDTGSGNTIYF. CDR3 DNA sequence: TGTGCCAGCACCCGCGACACCGGCTCTGGAAACACCATATATTTT.

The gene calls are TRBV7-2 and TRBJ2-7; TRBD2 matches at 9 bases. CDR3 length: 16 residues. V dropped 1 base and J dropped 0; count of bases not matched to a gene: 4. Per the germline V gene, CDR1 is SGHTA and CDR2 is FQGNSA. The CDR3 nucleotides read TGTGCCAGCAGCTTAGGTGGTAGCGGGAGCTCCTACGAGCAGTACTTC. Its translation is CASSLGGSGSSYEQYF.

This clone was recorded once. This CDR3 reads CASSAGVLAGNTGELFF. Written as DNA, the CDR3 is TGTGCCAGCAGTGCGGGTGTACTAGCGGGGAACACCGGGGAGCTGTTTTTT. The chain combines TRBV2 with TRBJ2-2; 9 bases agree with TRBD2. This CDR3 region has 17 residues. The V and J ends lost 4 bases and 1 base, in that order; junction bases with no gene match: 7. The V gene's germline CDR1 is SNHLY and CDR2 FYNNEI.